Each of the 29 T cell receptor beta chains below was sequenced from the same sample in a study of T cells in Graves' hyperthyroidism and ophthalmopathy (dated by TCRdb to the late 2010s). The method behind the library was multiplex PCR. Sequencing relied on an Illumina HiSeq 2000. The TCR beta CDR3 regions were amplified from the RNA transcripts. For the first round of RT-PCR on the TCR CDR3, the HTBI primer set was used together with the Qiagen OneStep RT-PCR kit. Using fastp at Q25 and MiXCR, TCRdb reprocessed the public reads and kept productive beta chains. Rows with a matching CDR3 protein are joined into one entry that keeps the most common DNA and genes. In this sample the table shows a few hundred thousand distinct CDR3 sequences, 15% to 19% of which occur a single time. Jointly, the top ten make up roughly an eighth of the sample. Material: blood. The receptors stem from a woman between 18 and 29 years old with Graves' hyperthyroidism.

The chain employs TRBV6-1 and TRBJ1-2; 8 nucleotides align to TRBD1. This CDR3 spans 14 amino acids. Germline CDR1 reads MNHNS; CDR2 reads SASEGT. J lost 1 base, V lost 6 bases, and 4 bases had no gene match. The CDR3: CASRGDRINYGYTF. The CDR3 DNA sequence: TGTGCCAGCAGAGGGGACAGGATTAACTATGGCTACACCTTC.

In its sample, this clonotype was seen many times. This chain connects TRBV27 to TRBJ1-1, with 7 bases matching TRBD1. V lost 4 bases and J lost 4; bases outside the gene matches: 9. This CDR3 is 15 amino acids long. Germline values: CDR1 MNHEY, CDR2 SMNVEV (reference sequence). The CDR3 sequence: CASSSIPGGSTEAFF. The CDR3 DNA sequence: TGTGCCAGCAGTTCGATCCCAGGGGGTAGCACTGAAGCTTTCTTT.

This chain joins TRBV20-1 and TRBJ2-1; 8 bases agree with TRBD2. V dropped 3 bases and J dropped 9; count of bases not matched to a gene: 10. The CDR3 extends over 14 amino acids. CDR1 DFQATT and CDR2 SNEGSKA come from the germline V gene (reference sequence). DNA of the CDR3: TGCAGTGCTAGCTTTTCCGGGAGGGTGGGTGAGCAGTTCTTC. Its translation is CSASFSGRVGEQFF.

This clonotype appeared many times. This sequence joins TRBV11-2 and TRBJ1-1; D gene uncertain. CDR1 SGHAT and CDR2 FQNNGV come from the germline V gene. The V end lost 5 bases, the J end lost 4 bases, and 17 bases lay between the germline ends. CDR3 length equals 15 residues. CDR3 region: CASSLQRVVGTEAFF. The CDR3 DNA is TGTGCCAGCAGCCTTCAAAGGGTCGTCGGCACTGAAGCTTTCTTT.

This clonotype was found a few times. Mismatch with germline at one junction end may stem from a read error. The rearrangement links TRBV5-8 to TRBJ2-7; D might be TRBD1 (5 bases). This CDR3 has 16 amino acids. Germline V lookup: CDR1 SGHTS, CDR2 YDEGEE. The CDR3 spells CVSSMGMGQEDYEQYF. As DNA, the CDR3 is TGTGTCAGCAGCATGGGGATGGGGCAAGAAGACTACGAGCAGTACTTC.

The chain carries TRBV19 and TRBJ1-1, with 10 positions matching TRBD1. The CDR3 runs 19 residues. Germline V gene sequence: CDR1 LNHDA, CDR2 SQIVND (reference sequence). With 3 bases clipped from V and 1 base from J, the junction kept 14 bases outside the gene matches. CDR3 nucleotides: TGTGCCAGTAGTATGGGAAGGTTGGGGACAGGGGACTCGAACACTGAAGCTTTCTTT. Translating gives CASSMGRLGTGDSNTEAFF.

This clonotype has ten or more counts. The chain employs TRBV7-9 and TRBJ2-7; TRBD1 aligns across 10 bases. The CDR3 spans 14 residues. Germline values: CDR1 SEHNR, CDR2 FQNEAQ (reference sequence). V dropped 3 bases and J dropped 7; count of bases not matched to a gene: 6. The CDR3 DNA is TGTGCCAGCAGCTTTCTGACAGGGGGCAGTGAGCAGTACTTC. Amino acid sequence: CASSFLTGGSEQYF.

Many counts were recorded for this clonotype. The chain employs TRBV11-2 and TRBJ2-1; perhaps TRBD1 as D (6 bases). CDR3 length: 13 residues. V was trimmed by 6 bases and J by 8 bases, leaving 14 bases between them. Per the germline V gene, CDR1 is SGHAT and CDR2 is FQNNGV. The CDR3 DNA sequence: TGTGCCAGCAGGGGAACAGGGTTGGATGAGCAGTTCTTC. Its translation: CASRGTGLDEQFF.

The chain has TRBV24-1 and TRBJ1-2, with D perhaps matching TRBD1 (5 bases). The CDR3 totals 13 residues. Trimming left V 4 bases short and J 3 bases short, with 8 bases between. The germline CDR1 and CDR2 sequences are KGHDR and SFDVKD. The CDR3 DNA sequence: TGTGCCACCAGTGACCAGGGTGACTATGGCTACACCTTC. This encodes CATSDQGDYGYTF.

This clonotype was seen many times. V gene TRBV10-3 combines with J gene TRBJ1-6; D possibly corresponds to TRBD1 (6 bases). The V gene's germline CDR1 is ENHRY and CDR2 SYGVKD. CDR3 length: 15 amino acids. V was clipped by 8 bases and J by 8 bases, with 19 bases between them. Written as DNA, the CDR3 is TGTGCCATCCGGACAGTCATGGGTGAGGATTCACCCCTCCACTTT. It is translated as CAIRTVMGEDSPLHF.

This chain uses TRBV5-1 with TRBJ1-2, with 7 bases aligning to TRBD1. V was pared by 0 bases and J by 2 bases, with 1 base of the junction left unmatched. Germline loops: CDR1 SGHRS, CDR2 YFSETQ. The CDR3 is 14 residues long. CDR3 protein: CASSLVGQNYGYTF. The CDR3 DNA reads as TGCGCCAGCAGCTTGGTGGGACAGAACTATGGCTACACCTTC.

This clonotype occurred many times. The chain joins TRBV29-1 to TRBJ1-2; maybe TRBD1 (5 bases). Germline V gene sequence: CDR1 SQVTM, CDR2 ANQGSEA. The CDR3 loop spans 16 amino acids. The V gene lost 5 bases and the J gene lost 4 bases, with 23 bases spanning the gap. This chain's CDR3 is CSVYDFRDRTPYGYTF. CDR3 nucleotides: TGCAGCGTTTATGACTTCCGGGACCGAACCCCCTATGGCTACACCTTC. The variable domain in full, with the rest retrieved from reference TRBV29-1 and TRBJ1-2, is SAVISQKPSRDICQRGTSLTIQCQVDSQVTMMFWYRQQPGQSLTLIATANQGSEATYESGFVIDKFPISRPNLTFSTLTVSNMSPEDSSIYLCSVYDFRDRTPYGYTFGSGTRLTVV.

This clonotype was observed at least ten times. This chain links TRBV27 with TRBJ1-2; no definite D call. Per the germline V gene, CDR1 is MNHEY and CDR2 is SMNVEV (reference sequence). V dropped 1 base and J dropped 6 bases, with 9 bases sitting between them. CDR3 length equals 13 residues. The CDR3 protein is CASSLLGMNGYTF. In DNA form, the CDR3 reads TGTGCCAGCAGTTTATTGGGGATGAATGGCTACACCTTC.

This clonotype was found many times. This chain uses TRBV18 with TRBJ2-7; D may be TRBD2 (7 bases). V dropped 6 bases and J dropped 5 bases, with 20 bases sitting between them. Germline CDR1 is KGHSH and CDR2 is LQKENI. This CDR3 spans 15 amino acids. This CDR3 reads CASSAIRGAQDEQYF. The CDR3 DNA follows: TGTGCCAGCTCCGCGATACGGGGGGCCCAGGACGAGCAGTACTTC.

This clonotype showed up many times. The rearrangement links TRBV2 to TRBJ2-1; 7 bases match TRBD2. This CDR3 is 14 amino acids long. Germline loops: CDR1 SNHLY, CDR2 FYNNEI. V lost 2 bases to trimming and J lost 9 bases; unmatched junction nucleotides: 7. CDR3 sequence reads: CASSETVRETEQFF. DNA of the CDR3: TGTGCCAGCAGTGAAACGGTGCGGGAGACTGAGCAGTTCTTC.

This clonotype was observed at least ten times. The J gene is TRBJ2-5, the V gene TRBV7-9, with TRBD1 identical over 8 bases. This CDR3 spans 13 amino acids. Germline V CDR1 and CDR2: SEHNR, FQNEAQ (reference sequence). The V gene end was trimmed by 4 bases and the J gene end by 3 bases; junction bases not matched to a gene: 1. The CDR3 region is CASSSTGEETQYF. The CDR3 DNA follows: TGTGCCAGCAGCTCGACAGGGGAAGAGACCCAGTACTTC.

This clonotype occurred a few times. This chain links TRBV7-3 with TRBJ2-3, with 10 bases aligning to TRBD1. The CDR3 consists of 16 residues. V lost 5 bases and J lost 2; bases outside the gene matches: 7. Germline V gene sequence: CDR1 SGHTA, CDR2 FQGTGA. CDR3 loop: CASSPDRGRITDTQYF. The DNA of the CDR3 is TGTGCCAGCAGCCCCGACAGGGGGCGAATCACAGATACGCAGTATTTT.

This rearrangement joins TRBV20-1 to TRBJ1-6; D ambiguous. Germline V gene lookup returns CDR1 DFQATT and CDR2 SNEGSKA (reference sequence). Trimming removed 3 bases at V and 0 bases at J, with 6 bases between. The CDR3 totals 14 residues. DNA of the CDR3: TGCAGTGCTAGTTACGACTCCTATAATTCACCCCTCCACTTT. Its protein is CSASYDSYNSPLHF.

The rearrangement joins TRBV6-5 to TRBJ2-7; 10 bases are a match to TRBD2. The CDR3 sequence is 15 residues long. The junction had 5 bases not matched to a gene; V was cut back by 2 bases and J by 4 bases. CDR1 and CDR2 from the germline V gene are MNHEY and SVGAGI. The CDR3 nucleotides are TGTGCCAGCAGTTACAGTCTAGCGGGAGTATACGAGCAGTACTTC. Translated, it gives CASSYSLAGVYEQYF.

This clonotype was seen ten or more times. This sequence joins TRBV29-1 and TRBJ2-5; D not resolved. Trimming took 2 bases from V and 2 from J, leaving 9 bases between them. CDR1 and CDR2 (germline): SQVTM, ANQGSEA. The CDR3 sequence is 13 residues long. The CDR3 DNA reads TGCAGCGTTGAACGCCGGGTTCAAGAGACCCAGTACTTC. The encoded protein is CSVERRVQETQYF.

The sample holds many counts of this clonotype. The chain carries TRBV11-2 and TRBJ2-7; D possibly corresponds to TRBD2 (6 bases). The CDR3 runs to 14 residues. V gave up 5 bases and J gave up 5 bases, with 16 bases separating them. Germline CDR1 reads SGHAT; CDR2 reads FQNNGV. CDR3: CASSPQAGLNEQYF. In DNA form, the CDR3 reads TGTGCCAGCAGCCCCCAGGCGGGGTTGAACGAGCAGTACTTC.

This clonotype came up a few times. In DNA, the CDR3 is TGTGCCAGCATGGGGCAGATCACCGGGGAGCTGTTTTTT. Encoded protein: CASMGQITGELFF. The chain combines TRBV6-2 or TRBV6-3 with TRBJ2-2; TRBD1 might be the D (5 bases). This CDR3 is 13 amino acids long. In germline, CDR1 is MNHEY, CDR2 SVGEGT. The V gene lost 7 bases and the J gene lost 4 bases, with 10 bases spanning the gap.

In its sample, this clonotype was seen a few times. Here the CDR3 reads CAISLGDSPTDTQYF. In DNA form, the CDR3 reads TGTGCCATCAGCCTAGGCGACTCCCCCACAGATACGCAGTATTTT. The rearrangement joins TRBV10-3 to TRBJ2-3, with D uncertain. The V gene's germline CDR1 is ENHRY and CDR2 SYGVKD. This CDR3 region has 15 residues. V was clipped by 6 bases and J by 2 bases, with 15 bases between them.

Points on this clonotype: A clone one base away is much larger, so this may be a read error. The CDR3 DNA is TGTGCCAGCAGCTTATCCCCCTGGACAGGTTACACTGGAGCTTTCTTT. This translates into CASSLSPWTGYTGAFF. The V and J genes are TRBV11-2 and TRBJ1-1; 7 nucleotides line up with TRBD1. This CDR3 spans 16 amino acids. Germline CDR1 SGHAT, CDR2 FQNNGV.

To note about this clonotype: A junction end diverges from the germline sequence, so it may reflect a read error. The gene calls are TRBV6-2 or TRBV6-3 and TRBJ2-1; D is possibly TRBD1 or TRBD2 (5 bases each). CDR1 and CDR2 (germline): MNHEY, SVGEGT. This CDR3 comprises 15 residues. The CDR3 is CASSSPRDGPNEQIF. The CDR3, as DNA: TGTGCCAGCAGTTCCCCCAGGGACGGTCCGAATGAGCAGATCTTC.

This chain joins TRBV5-1 and TRBJ1-1; TRBD1 matches 12 bases. This CDR3 comprises 19 residues. Trimming removed 1 base from V and 2 bases from J; junction bases left unmatched: 12. Germline V CDR1 and CDR2: SGHRS, YFSETQ. The CDR3 spells CASSLSGSGQGALNTEAFF. CDR3 DNA: TGCGCCAGCAGCTTGTCCGGGTCGGGACAGGGGGCACTTAACACTGAAGCTTTCTTT.

This clonotype was counted ten times or more. The chain is built from TRBV12-3 or TRBV12-4 and TRBJ1-2; no definite D call. The CDR3 length is 13 residues. The V gene lost 7 bases and the J gene lost 6 bases, with 15 bases spanning the gap. CDR3 sequence reads: CASTKSLRDGYTF. The CDR3 bases are TGTGCCAGCACCAAAAGCCTTCGTGATGGCTACACCTTC.

This clonotype was recorded at least ten times. The rearrangement links TRBV10-3 to TRBJ2-1; D might be TRBD2 (6 bases). Trimming left V 4 bases short and J 7 bases short, with 17 bases between. CDR1 and CDR2 (germline): ENHRY, SYGVKD. CDR3 length: 15 amino acids. The CDR3 spells CAISGGRDFPNEQFF. The DNA of the CDR3 is TGTGCCATCAGTGGTGGTAGGGACTTTCCAAATGAGCAGTTCTTC.

V gene TRBV7-9 combines with J gene TRBJ1-6; a possible D gene is TRBD1 (5 bases). The germline CDR1 and CDR2 sequences are SEHNR and FQNEAQ (reference sequence). V lost 1 base and J 9 bases, leaving 10 bases between the germline ends. The CDR3 consists of 14 residues. The CDR3 DNA sequence: TGTGCCAGCAGCTTAGGAGGGGATCGTTCACCCCTCCACTTT. Its protein product is CASSLGGDRSPLHF.